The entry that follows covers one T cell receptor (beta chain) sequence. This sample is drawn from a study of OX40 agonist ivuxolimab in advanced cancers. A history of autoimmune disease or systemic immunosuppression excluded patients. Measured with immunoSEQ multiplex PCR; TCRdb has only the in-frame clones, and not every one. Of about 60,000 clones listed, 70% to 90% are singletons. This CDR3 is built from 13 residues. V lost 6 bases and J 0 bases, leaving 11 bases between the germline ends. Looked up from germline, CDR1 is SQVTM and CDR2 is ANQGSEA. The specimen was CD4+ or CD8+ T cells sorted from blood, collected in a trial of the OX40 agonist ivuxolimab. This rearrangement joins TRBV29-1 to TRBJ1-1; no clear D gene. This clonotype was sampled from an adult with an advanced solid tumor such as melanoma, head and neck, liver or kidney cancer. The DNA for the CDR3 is TGCAGCGTGGGGAGACAAATGAACACTGAAGCTTTCTTT. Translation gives CSVGRQMNTEAFF.